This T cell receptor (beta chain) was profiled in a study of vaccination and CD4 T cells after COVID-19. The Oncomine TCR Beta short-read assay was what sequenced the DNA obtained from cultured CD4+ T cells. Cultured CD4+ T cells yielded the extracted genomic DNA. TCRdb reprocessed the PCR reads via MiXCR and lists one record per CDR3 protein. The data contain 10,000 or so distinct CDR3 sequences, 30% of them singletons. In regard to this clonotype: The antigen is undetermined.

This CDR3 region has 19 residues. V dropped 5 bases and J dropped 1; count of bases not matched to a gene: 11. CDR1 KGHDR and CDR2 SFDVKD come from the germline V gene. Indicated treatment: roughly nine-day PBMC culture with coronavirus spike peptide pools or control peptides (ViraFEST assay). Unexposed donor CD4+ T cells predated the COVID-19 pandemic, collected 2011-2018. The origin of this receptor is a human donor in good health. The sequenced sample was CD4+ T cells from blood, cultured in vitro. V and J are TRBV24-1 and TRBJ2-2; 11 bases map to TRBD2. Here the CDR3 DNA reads TGTGCCACCAGTGCGGCGTGGCTAGCGGGAGGACAGAACACCGGGGAGCTGTTTTTT. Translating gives CATSAAWLAGGQNTGELFF.